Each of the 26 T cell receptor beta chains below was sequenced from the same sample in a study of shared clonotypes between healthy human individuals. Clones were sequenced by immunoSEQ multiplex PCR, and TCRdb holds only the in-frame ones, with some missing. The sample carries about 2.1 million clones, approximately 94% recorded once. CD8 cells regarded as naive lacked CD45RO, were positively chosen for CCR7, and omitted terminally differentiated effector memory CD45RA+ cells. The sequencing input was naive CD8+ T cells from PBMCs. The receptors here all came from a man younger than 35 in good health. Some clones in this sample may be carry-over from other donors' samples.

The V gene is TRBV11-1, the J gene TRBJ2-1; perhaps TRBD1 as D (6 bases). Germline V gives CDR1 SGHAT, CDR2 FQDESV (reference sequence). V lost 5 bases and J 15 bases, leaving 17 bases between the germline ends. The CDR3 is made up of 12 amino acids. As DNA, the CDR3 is TGTGCCAGCAGCCCACGAGGGGGACCCCGGTTCTTC. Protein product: CASSPRGGPRFF.

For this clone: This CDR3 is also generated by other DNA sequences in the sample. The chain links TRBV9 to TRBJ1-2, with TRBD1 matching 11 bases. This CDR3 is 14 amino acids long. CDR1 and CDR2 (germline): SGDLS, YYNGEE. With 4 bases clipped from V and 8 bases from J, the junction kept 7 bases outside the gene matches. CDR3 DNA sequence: TGTGCCAGCAGCTTCGGACAGGGGGCGAGCGGCTACACCTTC. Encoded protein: CASSFGQGASGYTF. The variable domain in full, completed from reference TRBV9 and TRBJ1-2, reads DSGVTQTPKHLITATGQRVTLRCSPRSGDLSVYWYQQSLDQGLQFLIQYYNGEERAKGNILERFSAQQFPDLHSELNLSSLELGDSALYFCASSFGQGASGYTFGSGTRLTVV.

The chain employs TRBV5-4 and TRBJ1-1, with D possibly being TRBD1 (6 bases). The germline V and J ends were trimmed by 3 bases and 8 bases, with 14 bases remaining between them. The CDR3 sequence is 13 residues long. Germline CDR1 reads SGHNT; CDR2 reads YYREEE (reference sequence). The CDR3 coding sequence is TGTGCCAGCAGCTCCTTCCGACAGGACGAAGCTTTCTTT. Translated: CASSSFRQDEAFF.

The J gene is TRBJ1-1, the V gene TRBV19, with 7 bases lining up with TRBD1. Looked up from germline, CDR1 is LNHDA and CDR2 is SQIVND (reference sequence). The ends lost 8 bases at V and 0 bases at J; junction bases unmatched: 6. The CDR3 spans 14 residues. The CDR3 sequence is CASGYRGLNTEAFF. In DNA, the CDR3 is TGTGCCAGTGGGTACAGGGGCCTGAACACTGAAGCTTTCTTT.

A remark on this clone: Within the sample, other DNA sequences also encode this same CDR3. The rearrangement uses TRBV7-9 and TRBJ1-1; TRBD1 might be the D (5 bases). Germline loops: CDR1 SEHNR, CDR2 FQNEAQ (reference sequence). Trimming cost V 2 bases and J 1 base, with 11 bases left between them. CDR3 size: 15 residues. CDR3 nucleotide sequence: TGTGCCAGCAGCTTATCTGGTGGGGGGAACACTGAAGCTTTCTTT. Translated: CASSLSGGGNTEAFF.

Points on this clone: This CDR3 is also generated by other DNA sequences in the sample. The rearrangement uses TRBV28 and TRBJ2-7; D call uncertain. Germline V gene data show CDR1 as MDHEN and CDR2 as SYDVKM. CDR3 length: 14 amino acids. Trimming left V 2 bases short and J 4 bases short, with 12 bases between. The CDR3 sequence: CASSLRVGTYEQYF. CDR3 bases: TGTGCCAGCAGTTTAAGGGTGGGTACGTACGAGCAGTACTTC.

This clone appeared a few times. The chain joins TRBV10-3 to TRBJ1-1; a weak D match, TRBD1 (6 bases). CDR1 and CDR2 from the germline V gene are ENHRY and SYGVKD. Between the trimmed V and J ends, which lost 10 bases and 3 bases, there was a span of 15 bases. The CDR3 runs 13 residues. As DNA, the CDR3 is TGTGCCACCTTACAGGGTATGGACACTGAAGCTTTCTTT. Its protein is CATLQGMDTEAFF.

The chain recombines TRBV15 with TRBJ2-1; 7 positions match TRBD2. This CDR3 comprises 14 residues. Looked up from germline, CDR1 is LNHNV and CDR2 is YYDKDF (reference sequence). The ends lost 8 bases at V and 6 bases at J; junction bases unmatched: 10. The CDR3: CATRSGLGANEQFF. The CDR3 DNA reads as TGTGCCACCCGGAGCGGACTAGGTGCCAATGAGCAGTTCTTC.

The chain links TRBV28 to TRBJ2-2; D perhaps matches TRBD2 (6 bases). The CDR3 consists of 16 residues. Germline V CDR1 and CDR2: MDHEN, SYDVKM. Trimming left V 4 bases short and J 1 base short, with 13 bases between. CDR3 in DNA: TGTGCCAGCAGTTCCCGGGGACTCCTGAACACCGGGGAGCTGTTTTTT. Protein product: CASSSRGLLNTGELFF.

In nucleotides, the CDR3 is TGTGCCATCGGGGGGCTTCGAGCGGGAAAACCGAGCTCCTACAATGAGCAGTTCTTC. This gives the protein CAIGGLRAGKPSSYNEQFF. The chain has TRBV10-3 and TRBJ2-1, with TRBD2 as a possible D gene (7 bases). This CDR3 comprises 19 residues. V lost 8 bases and J 0 bases, leaving 26 bases between the germline ends. Germline CDR1 reads ENHRY; CDR2 reads SYGVKD.

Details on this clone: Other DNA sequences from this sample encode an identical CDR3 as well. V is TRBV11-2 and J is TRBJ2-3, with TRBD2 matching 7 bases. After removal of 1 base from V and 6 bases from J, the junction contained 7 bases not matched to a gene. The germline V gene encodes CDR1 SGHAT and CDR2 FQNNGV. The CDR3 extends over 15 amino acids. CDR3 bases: TGTGCCAGCAGCTTAGGAGGGAGGGCCGCTGATACGCAGTATTTT. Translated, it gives CASSLGGRAADTQYF. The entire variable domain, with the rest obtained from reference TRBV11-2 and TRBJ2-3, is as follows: EAGVAQSPRYKIIEKRQSVAFWCNPISGHATLYWYQQILGQGPKLLIQFQNNGVVDDSQLPKDRFSAERLKGVDSTLKIQPAKLEDSAVYLCASSLGGRAADTQYFGPGTRLTVL.

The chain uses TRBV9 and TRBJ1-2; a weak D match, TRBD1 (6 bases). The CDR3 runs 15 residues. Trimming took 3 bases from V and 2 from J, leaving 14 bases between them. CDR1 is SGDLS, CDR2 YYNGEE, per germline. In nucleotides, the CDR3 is TGTGCCAGCAGCGCTTATGGGGGCAAGAACTATGGCTACACCTTC. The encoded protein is CASSAYGGKNYGYTF. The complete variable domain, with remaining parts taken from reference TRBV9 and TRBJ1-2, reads DSGVTQTPKHLITATGQRVTLRCSPRSGDLSVYWYQQSLDQGLQFLIQYYNGEERAKGNILERFSAQQFPDLHSELNLSSLELGDSALYFCASSAYGGKNYGYTFGSGTRLTVV.

The CDR3 loop is CASSSRGLVRTGELFF. CDR3 DNA: TGTGCCAGCAGTTCCCGGGGACTAGTCCGGACCGGGGAGCTGTTTTTT. The gene calls are TRBV2 and TRBJ2-2; 8 bases match TRBD2. V gave up 5 bases and J gave up 5 bases; unmatched junction bases: 10. CDR1 and CDR2 (germline): SNHLY, FYNNEI. The CDR3 consists of 16 residues.

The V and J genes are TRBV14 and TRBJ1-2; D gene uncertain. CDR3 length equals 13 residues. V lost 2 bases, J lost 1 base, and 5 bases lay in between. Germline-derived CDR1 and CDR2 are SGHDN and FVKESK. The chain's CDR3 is CASSQPDNYGYTF. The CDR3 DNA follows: TGTGCCAGCAGCCAACCGGATAACTATGGCTACACCTTC.

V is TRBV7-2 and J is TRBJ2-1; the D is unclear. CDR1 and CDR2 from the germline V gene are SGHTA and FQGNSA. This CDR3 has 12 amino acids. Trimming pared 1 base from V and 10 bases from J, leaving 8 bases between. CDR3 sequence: CASSLGWREQFF. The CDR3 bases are TGTGCCAGCAGCTTAGGTTGGCGGGAGCAGTTCTTC.

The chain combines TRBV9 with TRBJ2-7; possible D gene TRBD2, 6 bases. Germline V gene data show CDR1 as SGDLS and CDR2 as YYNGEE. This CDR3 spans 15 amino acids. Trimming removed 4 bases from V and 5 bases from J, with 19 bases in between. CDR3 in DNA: TGTGCCAGCAGCAGGTACAAACGGGAGTCGGACGAGCAGTACTTC. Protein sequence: CASSRYKRESDEQYF.

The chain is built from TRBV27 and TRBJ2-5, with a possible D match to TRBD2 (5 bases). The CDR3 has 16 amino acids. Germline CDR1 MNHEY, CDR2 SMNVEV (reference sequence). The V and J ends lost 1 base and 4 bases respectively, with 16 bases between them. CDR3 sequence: CASSLYPFGVPETQYF. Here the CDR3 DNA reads TGTGCCAGCAGTTTATACCCCTTCGGGGTCCCAGAGACCCAGTACTTC.

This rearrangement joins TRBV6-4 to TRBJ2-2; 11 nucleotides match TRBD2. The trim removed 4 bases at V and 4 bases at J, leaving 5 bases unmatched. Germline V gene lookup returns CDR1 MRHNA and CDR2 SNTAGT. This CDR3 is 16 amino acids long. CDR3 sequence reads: CASSVLAGGSTGELFF. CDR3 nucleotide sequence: TGTGCCAGCAGTGTTCTAGCGGGAGGATCCACCGGGGAGCTGTTTTTT.

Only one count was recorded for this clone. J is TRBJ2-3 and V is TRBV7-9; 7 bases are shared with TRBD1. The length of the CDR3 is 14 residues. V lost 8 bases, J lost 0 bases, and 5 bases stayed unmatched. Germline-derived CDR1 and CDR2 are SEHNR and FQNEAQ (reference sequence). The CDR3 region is CASDQGQSTDTQYF. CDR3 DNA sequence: TGTGCCAGCGACCAGGGACAGAGCACAGATACGCAGTATTTT. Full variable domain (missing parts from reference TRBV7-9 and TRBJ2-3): DTGVSQNPRHKITKRGQNVTFRCDPISEHNRLYWYRQTLGQGPEFLTYFQNEAQLEKSRLLSDRFSAERPKGSFSTLEIQRTEQGDSAMYLCASDQGQSTDTQYFGPGTRLTVL.

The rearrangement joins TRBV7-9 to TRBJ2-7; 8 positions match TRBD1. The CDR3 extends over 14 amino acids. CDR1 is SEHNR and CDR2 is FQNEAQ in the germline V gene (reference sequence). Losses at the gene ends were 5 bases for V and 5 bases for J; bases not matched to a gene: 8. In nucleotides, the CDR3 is TGTGCCAGCAGCCGCTACCCAGGGGGCGACGAGCAGTACTTC. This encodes CASSRYPGGDEQYF. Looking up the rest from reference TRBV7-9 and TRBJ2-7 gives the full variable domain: DTGVSQNPRHKITKRGQNVTFRCDPISEHNRLYWYRQTLGQGPEFLTYFQNEAQLEKSRLLSDRFSAERPKGSFSTLEIQRTEQGDSAMYLCASSRYPGGDEQYFGPGTRLTVT.

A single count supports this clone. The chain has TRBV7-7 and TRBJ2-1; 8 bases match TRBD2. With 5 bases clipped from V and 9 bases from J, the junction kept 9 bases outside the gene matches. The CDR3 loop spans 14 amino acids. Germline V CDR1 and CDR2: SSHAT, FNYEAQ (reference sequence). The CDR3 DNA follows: TGTGCCAGCAGCCTCCGACTAGCGCTCGGTGAGCAGTTCTTC. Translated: CASSLRLALGEQFF.

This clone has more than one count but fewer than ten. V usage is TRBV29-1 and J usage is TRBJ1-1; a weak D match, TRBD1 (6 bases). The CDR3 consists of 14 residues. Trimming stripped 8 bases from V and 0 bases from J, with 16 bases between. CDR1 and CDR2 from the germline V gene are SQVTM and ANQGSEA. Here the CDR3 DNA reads TGCAGCAGCACAGTTCAGGGGATGAACACTGAAGCTTTCTTT. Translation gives CSSTVQGMNTEAFF.

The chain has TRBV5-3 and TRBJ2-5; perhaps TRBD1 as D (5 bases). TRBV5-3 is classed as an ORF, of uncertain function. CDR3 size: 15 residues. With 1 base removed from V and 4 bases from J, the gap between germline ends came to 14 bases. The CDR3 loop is CARSLPQDSTETQYF. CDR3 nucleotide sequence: TGTGCCAGAAGCTTGCCACAGGATTCAACAGAGACCCAGTACTTC.

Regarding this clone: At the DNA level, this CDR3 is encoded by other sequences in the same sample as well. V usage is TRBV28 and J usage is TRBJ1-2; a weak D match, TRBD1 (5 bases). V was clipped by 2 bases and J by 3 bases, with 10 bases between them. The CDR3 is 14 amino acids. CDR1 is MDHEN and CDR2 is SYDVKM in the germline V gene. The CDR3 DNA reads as TGTGCCAGCAGTTTAGGGCAGGGCTACTATGGCTACACCTTC. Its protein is CASSLGQGYYGYTF.

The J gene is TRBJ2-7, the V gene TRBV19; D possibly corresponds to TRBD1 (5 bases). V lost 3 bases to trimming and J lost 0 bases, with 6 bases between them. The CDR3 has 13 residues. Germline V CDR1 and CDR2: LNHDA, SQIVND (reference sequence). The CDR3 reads CASSMQGSYEQYF. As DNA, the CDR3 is TGTGCCAGTAGTATGCAGGGCTCCTACGAGCAGTACTTC.

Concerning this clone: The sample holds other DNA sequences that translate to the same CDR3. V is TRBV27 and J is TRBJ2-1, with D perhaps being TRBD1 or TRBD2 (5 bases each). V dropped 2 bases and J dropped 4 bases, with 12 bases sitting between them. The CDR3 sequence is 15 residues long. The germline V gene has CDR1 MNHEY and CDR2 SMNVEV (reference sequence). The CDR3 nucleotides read TGTGCCAGCAGTTTACGAGGGGCCACTTACAATGAGCAGTTCTTC. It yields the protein CASSLRGATYNEQFF.